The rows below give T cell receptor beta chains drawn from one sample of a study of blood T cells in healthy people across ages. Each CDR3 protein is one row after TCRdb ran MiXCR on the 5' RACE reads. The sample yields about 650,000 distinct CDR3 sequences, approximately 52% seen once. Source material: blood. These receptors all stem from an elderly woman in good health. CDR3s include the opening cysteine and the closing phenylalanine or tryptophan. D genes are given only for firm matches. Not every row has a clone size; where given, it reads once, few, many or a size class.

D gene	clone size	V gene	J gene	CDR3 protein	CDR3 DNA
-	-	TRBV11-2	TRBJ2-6	CASSRVDTGANVLTF	TGTGCCAGCAGCCGGGTGGACACTGGGGCCAACGTCCTGACTTTC
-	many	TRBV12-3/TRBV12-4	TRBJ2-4	CASTEGHGMNIQYF	TGTGCCAGCACAGAGGGGCACGGGATGAACATTCAGTACTTC
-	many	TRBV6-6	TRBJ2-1	CASSYPTRDRNEQFF	TGTGCCAGCAGTTACCCTACACGGGACCGCAATGAGCAGTTCTTC
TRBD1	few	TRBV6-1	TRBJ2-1	CASSDRGFDEQFF	TGTGCCAGCAGCGACAGGGGGTTCGATGAGCAGTTCTTC
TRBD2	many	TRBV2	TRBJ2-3	CASKSAREDTQYF	TGTGCCAGCAAGTCCGCGCGGGAGGATACGCAGTATTTT
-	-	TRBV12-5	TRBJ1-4	CASAQLFNEKLFF	TGTGCTAGTGCCCAGCTCTTTAATGAAAAACTGTTTTTT
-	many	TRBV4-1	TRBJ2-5	CASSPGTATETQYF	TGCGCCAGCAGCCCGGGGACGGCGACGGAGACCCAGTACTTC
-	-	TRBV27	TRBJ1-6	CASSFEGLLANSPLHF	TGTGCCAGCAGTTTTGAAGGCTTACTGGCAAACTCACCCCTCCACTTT
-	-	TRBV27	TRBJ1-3	CASKSGASGNTIYF	TGTGCCAGCAAATCGGGGGCCTCTGGAAACACCATATATTTT
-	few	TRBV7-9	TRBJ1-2	CASSLAVSTETPNYGYTF	TGTGCCAGCAGCTTAGCGGTCTCGACAGAGACCCCTAACTATGGCTACACCTTC
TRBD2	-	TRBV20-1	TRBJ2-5	CSASPWTSGVVGERYF	TGCAGTGCTAGCCCTTGGACTAGCGGGGTGGTGGGAGAGCGGTACTTC
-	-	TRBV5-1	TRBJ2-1	CASSLGVQPTQETQFF	TGCGCCAGCAGCTTGGGGGTGCAGCCAACTCAAGAGACCCAGTTCTTC
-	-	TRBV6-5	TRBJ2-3	CASTQTGTRSTDPQYF	TGTGCCAGCACCCAAACCGGGACACGAAGCACAGATCCGCAGTATTTT
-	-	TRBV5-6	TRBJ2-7	CASSRLAGSSSYEQYF	TGTGCCAGCAGCCGACTGGCGGGGTCCAGCTCCTACGAGCAGTACTTC
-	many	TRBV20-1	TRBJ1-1	CSASSGGPGVRYTEAFF	TGCAGTGCTAGTAGTGGGGGGCCAGGGGTACGTTACACTGAAGCTTTCTTT
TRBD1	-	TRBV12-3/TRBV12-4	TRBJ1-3	CASTFGTGGGNTIYF	TGTGCCAGCACCTTCGGGACAGGAGGAGGAAACACCATATATTTT
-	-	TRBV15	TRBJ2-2	CATSRERGQNTGELFF	TGTGCCACCAGCAGAGAAAGGGGACAAAACACCGGGGAGCTGTTTTTT
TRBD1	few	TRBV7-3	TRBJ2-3	CASRGTGGDTQYF	TGTGCCAGCAGGGGGACAGGGGGAGATACGCAGTATTTT
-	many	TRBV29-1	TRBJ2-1	CSARPLTSLYEFF	TGCAGCGCACGGCCCCTTACTAGCTTATACGAGTTCTTC
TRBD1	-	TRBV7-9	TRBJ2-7	CASSRNRGGDNEQYF	TGTGCCAGCAGCAGGAACAGGGGTGGGGACAATGAGCAGTACTTC
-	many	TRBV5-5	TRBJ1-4	CASSLVPVEKLFF	TGTGCCAGCAGCTTGGTGCCGGTTGAAAAACTGTTTTTT
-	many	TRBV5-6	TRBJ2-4	CASTSLGAKNIQYF	TGTGCCAGCACCTCTTTGGGGGCCAAAAACATTCAGTACTTC
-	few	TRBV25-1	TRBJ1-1	CASILWMGHQNTEAFF	TGTGCCAGCATTTTGTGGATGGGGCACCAGAACACTGAAGCTTTCTTT
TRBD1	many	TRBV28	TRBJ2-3	CASSPGDRDSDTQYF	TGTGCCAGCAGTCCAGGGGACAGGGACTCAGATACGCAGTATTTT
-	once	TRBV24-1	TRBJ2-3	CATSDLGQQSDTQYF	TGTGCCACCAGTGATTTGGGACAGCAATCAGATACGCAGTATTTT
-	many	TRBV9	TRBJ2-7	CASSVGGEEQYF	TGTGCCAGCAGCGTCGGAGGGGAAGAGCAGTACTTC
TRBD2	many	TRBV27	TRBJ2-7	CASSLVLAGVRSYEQYF	TGTGCCAGCAGTTTAGTACTAGCGGGAGTTAGATCCTACGAGCAGTACTTC
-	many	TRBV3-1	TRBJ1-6	CASSLRSPPYNSPLHF	TGTGCCAGCAGCCTCCGGTCGCCGCCCTATAATTCACCCCTCCACTTT
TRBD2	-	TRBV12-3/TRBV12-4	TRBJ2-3	CASSFSSGSRGTQYF	TGTGCCAGCAGTTTCTCTAGCGGGAGCCGCGGCACGCAGTATTTT
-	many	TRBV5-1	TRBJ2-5	CASSFRQEGRETQYF	TGCGCCAGCAGCTTTAGACAGGAGGGCCGAGAGACCCAGTACTTC
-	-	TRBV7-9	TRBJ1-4	CASSGTRLGEKLFF	TGTGCCAGCAGCGGGACACGCCTTGGTGAAAAACTGTTTTTT
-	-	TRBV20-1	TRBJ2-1	CSASGTGGYNEQFF	TGCAGTGCTAGTGGGACTGGCGGATACAATGAGCAGTTCTTC
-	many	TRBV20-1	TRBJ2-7	CSARKTRAGTYEQYF	TGCAGTGCTAGAAAAACCCGGGCAGGGACCTACGAGCAGTACTTC
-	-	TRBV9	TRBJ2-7	CASSLSWGSSSYNEQYF	TGTGCCAGCAGCCTTTCATGGGGCTCCAGCTCCTACAATGAGCAGTACTTC
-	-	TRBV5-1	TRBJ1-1	CASGLAPVNTEAFF	TGCGCCAGCGGCTTGGCGCCAGTGAACACTGAAGCTTTCTTT
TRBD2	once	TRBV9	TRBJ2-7	CASSPRSGRSSYEQYF	TGTGCCAGCAGCCCCCGAAGCGGGAGATCCTCCTACGAGCAGTACTTC
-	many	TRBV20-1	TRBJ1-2	CSASSGRAGSTF	TGCAGTGCTAGCTCCGGCAGGGCCGGGTCCACCTTC
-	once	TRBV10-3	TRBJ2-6	CAISETQTLGANVLTF	TGTGCCATCAGTGAGACACAGACCTTGGGGGCCAACGTCCTGACTTTC
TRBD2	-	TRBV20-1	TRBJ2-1	CSAPNSGLAGYNEQFF	TGCAGTGCCCCCAACTCCGGACTAGCGGGTTACAATGAGCAGTTCTTC
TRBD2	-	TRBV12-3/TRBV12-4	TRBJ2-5	CASGLAGVVNEQYF	TGTGCCAGTGGATTAGCGGGAGTTGTGAATGAGCAGTACTTC
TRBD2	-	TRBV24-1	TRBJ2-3	CATSEPGLADTDTQYF	TGTGCCACCAGTGAACCCGGACTAGCGGACACAGATACGCAGTATTTT
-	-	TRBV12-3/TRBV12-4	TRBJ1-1	CASSLTGRVSAEAFF	TGTGCCAGCAGTTTAACGGGCAGGGTTTCGGCTGAAGCTTTCTTT
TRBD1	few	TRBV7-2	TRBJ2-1	CASSLDRAREQFF	TGTGCCAGCAGCTTGGACAGGGCAAGGGAGCAGTTCTTC
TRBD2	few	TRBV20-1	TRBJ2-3	CSAGGTSGRKGADTQYF	TGCAGTGCTGGGGGGACTAGCGGGAGGAAGGGCGCAGATACGCAGTATTTT
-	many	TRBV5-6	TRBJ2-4	CASSLGSGRNIQYF	TGTGCCAGCAGCTTGGGATCTGGGCGCAACATTCAGTACTTC
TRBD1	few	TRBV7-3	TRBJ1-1	CASSPGSGGTEAFF	TGTGCCAGCAGCCCCGGATCAGGGGGCACTGAAGCTTTCTTT
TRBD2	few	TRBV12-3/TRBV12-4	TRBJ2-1	CASILRLAGGPGSYNEQFF	TGTGCCAGCATCCTCCGCCTAGCGGGGGGCCCCGGGTCCTACAATGAGCAGTTCTTC
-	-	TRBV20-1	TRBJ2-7	CSAGYRAASYEQYF	TGCAGTGCTGGGTACAGGGCGGCCTCCTACGAGCAGTACTTC
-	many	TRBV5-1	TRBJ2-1	CASSLMGDRRLYNEQFF	TGCGCCAGCAGCTTGATGGGGGACCGAAGACTATACAATGAGCAGTTCTTC
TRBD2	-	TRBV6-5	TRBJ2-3	CASSTRAGGESTQYF	TGTGCCAGCAGTACCCGGGCGGGGGGCGAGTCTACGCAGTATTTT
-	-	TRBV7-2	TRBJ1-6	CASSRVALGSYNSPLHF	TGTGCCAGCAGCCGAGTCGCTTTAGGATCCTATAATTCACCCCTCCACTTT
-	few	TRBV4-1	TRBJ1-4	CASSQSGSRKLFF	TGCGCCAGCAGCCAGTCAGGGAGCAGAAAACTGTTTTTT
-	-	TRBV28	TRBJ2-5	CASSLAEQGRETQYF	TGTGCCAGCAGTTTGGCGGAACAGGGGAGGGAGACCCAGTACTTC
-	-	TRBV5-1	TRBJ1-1	CASSLEQANTEAFF	TGCGCCAGCAGCTTGGAACAGGCGAACACTGAAGCTTTCTTT
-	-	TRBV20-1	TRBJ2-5	CSARDGQTTEETQYF	TGCAGTGCTAGAGATGGACAGACCACTGAAGAGACCCAGTACTTC
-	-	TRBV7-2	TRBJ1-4	CAGSPDDFGTDNEKLFF	TGTGCCGGCAGCCCTGACGATTTTGGGACGGACAATGAAAAACTGTTTTTT